This T cell receptor beta chain was recorded in a study of Graves' ophthalmopathy and Graves' hyperthyroidism (dated by TCRdb to the late 2010s). The study in broad terms: Stable hyperthyroidism was defined as no progression to ophthalmopathy within 18 months of follow-up. In total, 135 blood samples were TCR-sequenced: 40 to 45 ophthalmopathy, some 80 hyperthyroidism and some 17 hyperthyroidism-to-ophthalmopathy patients. The independent validation cohort included under 20 hyperthyroidism patients plus 17 patients who later progressed from hyperthyroidism to ophthalmopathy. To explore V-J signatures that distinguish ophthalmopathy from hyperthyroidism, a discovery set of around 100 patients was enrolled, made up of about 40 with ophthalmopathy and some 60 with stable hyperthyroidism. The study used TCR beta repertoire signatures to distinguish Graves' ophthalmopathy from Graves' hyperthyroidism and to predict progression to ophthalmopathy. In a handful of hyperthyroidism patients, the T-cell repertoires found in thyroid tissue were compared with those found in blood. Following sample collection, hyperthyroidism patients were given methimazole at a starting dose of 30 mg daily, and ophthalmopathy patients were given high-dose intravenous methylprednisolone.

V loses 0 bases, J loses 7 bases, and the germline ends lie 24 bases apart. CDR1 and CDR2, per the germline V gene, are KGHSY and FQNENV. From the cysteine through the phenylalanine, the CDR3 covers 18 amino acids. This entry keeps only the CDR3 DNA: 54 bases, framed from base 1. Comments on this clonotype: The specificity of this receptor is unknown. No clone much larger than this one lies a single base away; base qualities are absent.

TCR beta CDR3 regions were amplified from RNA transcripts for repertoire sequencing. The first round was an RT-PCR using HTBI primers with the Qiagen OneStep RT-PCR kit, and this first round was followed by a second-round multiplex PCR, then size selection and purification. The libraries underwent paired-end sequencing with 100 bp reads on an Illumina HiSeq2000. The original pipeline was this. Reads were processed with SOAPnuke, discarding reads with adapters, uncalled bases, mean Phred below 15, or no exact constant-primer or identifier match. COPE v1.2.5 was used to merge the high-quality paired reads. Unique nucleotide sequences were defined as clonotypes and aligned to IMGT TRB V, D and J references using MiTCR v1.1. Analysis was restricted to V-J combinations with a frequency above 0.0001, which covered about 99% of repertoires. For each V-J combination, a TCR clonal expansion and chaos score was defined as the ratio of F50 clonal expansion to chaos observed in the TCRdist matrix. Welch's t-statistics and random forest were used to reduce features to 13 V-J combinations, which were fed into a naive Bayes classifier. Thyroid-blood repertoire similarity was quantified with the Morisita-Horn index. TCRdb ran its own pipeline on the public reads, namely fastp trimming at Q25 and MiXCR clone calling, and kept in-frame beta chains. Rows matching on CDR3 protein sequence are summarized as one entry with the most common DNA and genes. What appears here as the V and J calls and clone size reflects TCRdb's work, not the paper's. A total of over a million distinct CDR3 sequences appear in this sample, less than 45% of them only once. The ten largest make up around 10% of the sample.

Points the paper makes about the study in general: In validation, the model predicted ophthalmopathy progression with nearly 71% sensitivity and roughly 72% specificity; some 13 predicted patients were CT-confirmed with GO in a median of 6.5 months. Most expanded thyroid clonotypes with frequency above 0.001 were also detected in blood, suggesting blood repertoires may reflect the thyroid immune response. No statistical method was used to set the sample size in advance, and the investigators knew which group each participant was assigned to. In cross-validation, the 13-signature model distinguished ophthalmopathy from stable hyperthyroidism with approximately 88% sensitivity and approximately 81% specificity, and in the test set the corresponding values were roughly 80% and 76%.

The hyperthyroidism patients were 18 to 65 years old and newly diagnosed, with a disease duration of less than 2 months. Patients with other autoimmune diseases, uncontrolled infections, pregnancy or lactation were excluded from the study. Diagnosis relied on clinical symptoms, serum thyroxine, TRAb, thyroid ultrasound and orbital computed tomography. Total RNA was extracted using Trizol reagent, and RNA quality was checked on an Agilent 2100 Bioanalyzer. The chain joins TRBV16 to TRBJ2-5; TRBD2 is a possible D gene, resting on 5 matching bases. This TCR came from an adult man with Graves' hyperthyroidism. The sample taken for sequencing was peripheral blood or thyroid tissue (not recorded which). The encoded CDR3 is CASSQSPSGQRTSGTQYF. The DNA reads as follows: TGTGCCAGCAGCCAATCTCCGTCTGGTCAGCGGACCAGTGGGACCCAGTACTTC.